This TCR beta chain was retrieved from a study of cytomegalovirus exposure and HLA in healthy donors. Study-level results: Analyses of presence/absence relied on an assumption of roughly uniform sequencing depth across donors. Later analysis indicated greater clonal expansion among HLA-associated TCR beta chains than among equally common other chains.

As regards this clone: The target antigen is unknown.

A multiplex PCR was run with 60 Vbeta primers and 13 Jbeta primers. Only in-frame clones appear in the TCRdb table, and some are missing; sequencing was by immunoSEQ multiplex PCR. The sample lists around 100,000 clones, about four fifths seen once, with 3% to 4.5% in the top ten. V trimming: 2 bases; J trimming: 1 base; junction bases outside the gene matches: 8. The CDR3 has 18 residues. Germline lookup yields CDR1 SGHVS and CDR2 FQNEAQ. The sequenced material came from PBMCs. The chain recombines TRBV7-8 with TRBJ2-5; 12 bases fit TRBD2. The clonotype originates from a female donor in good health and CMV-seropositive. Here the CDR3 DNA reads TGTGCCAGCAGCTTAAGGGGGGGGACTAGCGGGTTCCAAGAGACCCAGTACTTC. Protein: CASSLRGGTSGFQETQYF. The entire variable domain, with the rest obtained from reference TRBV7-8 and TRBJ2-5, is as follows: GAGVSQSPRYKVAKRGQDVALRCDPISGHVSLFWYQQALGQGPEFLTYFQNEAQLDKSGLPSDRFFAERPEGSVSTLKIQRTQQEDSAVYLCASSLRGGTSGFQETQYFGPGTRLLVL.